The TCR beta chain described here comes from a study of CD8 T cells in Susac syndrome. At the level of the study: At the time of blood draw, patients with Susac syndrome were therapy-naive, receiving corticosteroids, or receiving intravenous immunoglobulin alone.

CDR1 is SQVTM and CDR2 is ANQGSEA in the germline V gene. This CDR3 comprises 13 residues. Trimming took off 8 bases at V and 4 bases at J, with 15 bases between the two ends. When the RNA was reverse transcribed, random hexamers were used with an input of roughly 0.5 to 1 ug. Amplification of TCR beta CDR3 by immunoSEQ multiplex PCR spanned 54 Vbeta and 13 Jbeta. In TCRdb, the immunoSEQ multiplex PCR reads were re-called with MiXCR into one record per CDR3 protein. The sample includes around 170,000 distinct CDR3 sequences, approximately 94% of them seen just once. This clonotype was sampled from a human donor with Susac syndrome. The sequenced sample consisted of CD4+ T cells from PBMCs. The chain joins TRBV29-1 to TRBJ1-3; D remains ambiguous. The CDR3 DNA reads TGCAGCTTTAGGACCGACCTCGGAAACACCATATATTTT. The encoded protein is CSFRTDLGNTIYF.